Following are 18 T cell receptor beta chains from one sample sequenced in a study of shared clonotypes between healthy human individuals (dated by TCRdb to 2020 to 2021). Libraries were constructed by the immunoSEQ multiplex PCR assay. In TCRdb, the immuneACCESS table is reduced to in-frame sequences with V and J assigned. These tables do not hold every clone; where another copy was compared, an unresolved V gene accounts for under half, and the others remain unexplained. The sample records millions of clones, over 85% of which are singletons. Over 0.12% of the sample rests with the top ten. The sample was naive CD4+ T cells sorted from blood. The cell subset or site label corresponds to: CD45RA+ positively selected. The source of these receptors is a man younger than 30 in good health.

The CDR3 DNA follows: TGTGCCTGGAGAACTCGCAGGGGGTTCCCAGAGACCCAGTACTTC. Its protein product is CAWRTRRGFPETQYF. The chain joins TRBV30 to TRBJ2-5; 7 bases are a match to TRBD1. The CDR3 runs 15 residues. The V gene's germline CDR1 is GTSNPN and CDR2 SVGIG (reference sequence). V gave up 3 bases and J gave up 4 bases; unmatched junction bases: 11. The complete variable domain, with remaining parts taken from reference TRBV30 and TRBJ2-5, reads SQTIHQWPATLVQPVGSPLSLECTVEGTSNPNLYWYRQAAGRGLQLLFYSVGIGQISSEVPQNLSASRPQDRQFILSSKKLLLSDSGFYLCAWRTRRGFPETQYFGPGTRLLVL.

V usage is TRBV10-3 and J usage is TRBJ2-3; TRBD2 aligns across 14 bases. Germline CDR1 and CDR2: ENHRY and SYGVKD. This CDR3 has 18 amino acids. V shed 7 bases and J 0 bases; nucleotides not matched to a gene: 9. The CDR3 protein is CAIISGTSGRTSTDTQYF. The CDR3 DNA reads TGTGCCATCATTTCGGGGACTAGCGGGAGAACTAGCACAGATACGCAGTATTTT.

This clone was counted once. The chain is built from TRBV7-2 and TRBJ1-3; D call uncertain. V shed 5 bases and J shed 1 base, with 9 bases lying between them. This CDR3 comprises 14 residues. CDR1 and CDR2 (germline): SGHTA, FQGNSA. CDR3 sequence reads: CASSPLVSGNTIYF. The CDR3, as DNA: TGTGCCAGCAGCCCCTTGGTTTCTGGAAACACCATATATTTT.

This clone was seen only once. The V and J genes are TRBV19 and TRBJ2-2, with no clear D. V was cut by 10 bases and J by 2 bases, with 17 bases left in between. This CDR3 contains 15 residues. Per germline, CDR1 LNHDA and CDR2 SQIVND (reference sequence). The CDR3 DNA reads TGTGCCACTAAAGTGGGCCCCGCAAACACCGGGGAGCTGTTTTTT. Amino acids: CATKVGPANTGELFF.

This rearrangement joins TRBV5-1 to TRBJ1-2; a possible D gene is TRBD1 (6 bases). Germline V gene data show CDR1 as SGHRS and CDR2 as YFSETQ. V lost 2 bases and J 8 bases, leaving 13 bases between the germline ends. The CDR3 extends over 13 amino acids. The CDR3 bases are TGCGCCAGCAGCTTTACAGGGTCGGACGGCTACACCTTC. Translated, it gives CASSFTGSDGYTF.

This sequence joins TRBV5-6 and TRBJ2-2, with 12 bases that match TRBD2. The CDR3 is 17 residues long. V shed 3 bases, J shed 5 bases, and the junction held 8 bases outside the gene matches. Looked up from germline, CDR1 is SGHDT and CDR2 is YYEEEE. The CDR3 DNA reads TGTGCCAGCAGCTCTAGCGGGGGGGCCGTAGGAACCGGGGAGCTGTTTTTT. Translated: CASSSSGGAVGTGELFF.

This clone showed up just a few times. V usage is TRBV5-5 and J usage is TRBJ2-3, with D tentatively TRBD1 (5 bases). There are 16 residues in the CDR3. The V and J ends lost 3 bases and 1 base respectively, with 15 bases between them. The germline gives CDR1 SGHKS, CDR2 YYEKEE (reference sequence). The CDR3 region is CASSSPRVRGTDTQYF. The CDR3 DNA is TGTGCCAGCAGCTCGCCCAGGGTACGGGGCACAGATACGCAGTATTTT.

The chain combines TRBV5-4 with TRBJ2-3; D assignment may be TRBD1 or TRBD2 (6 bases each). V dropped 1 base and J dropped 2 bases, with 14 bases sitting between them. Per the germline V gene, CDR1 is SGHNT and CDR2 is YYREEE (reference sequence). The CDR3 runs 16 residues. The CDR3 DNA is TGTGCCAGCAGCTTGCGCGGAGGGGGACCCACAGATACGCAGTATTTT. Encoded protein: CASSLRGGGPTDTQYF. Using reference TRBV5-4 and TRBJ2-3 for the parts outside the CDR3, the full variable domain is ETGVTQSPTHLIKTRGQQVTLRCSSQSGHNTVSWYQQALGQGPQFIFQYYREEENGRGNFPPRFSGLQFPNYSSELNVNALELDDSALYLCASSLRGGGPTDTQYFGPGTRLTVL.

This chain joins TRBV7-2 and TRBJ2-3; D remains unclear. V was pared by 4 bases and J by 2 bases, with 10 bases between. CDR3 size: 14 residues. In germline, CDR1 is SGHTA, CDR2 FQGNSA. CDR3 protein: CASSSVFTTDTQYF. The CDR3, as DNA: TGTGCCAGCAGCTCCGTATTCACCACAGATACGCAGTATTTT.

V and J are TRBV9 and TRBJ2-1, with D possibly being TRBD1 (6 bases). V shed 0 bases and J shed 6 bases, with 10 bases lying between them. The CDR3 loop spans 14 amino acids. Germline CDR1 and CDR2: SGDLS and YYNGEE. In DNA, the CDR3 is TGTGCCAGCAGCGTAGAGTTAGGGGGCAATGAGCAGTTCTTC. As protein: CASSVELGGNEQFF. The full variable domain, rest sourced from reference TRBV9 and TRBJ2-1, is DSGVTQTPKHLITATGQRVTLRCSPRSGDLSVYWYQQSLDQGLQFLIQYYNGEERAKGNILERFSAQQFPDLHSELNLSSLELGDSALYFCASSVELGGNEQFFGPGTRLTVL.

The V gene is TRBV6-5, the J gene TRBJ1-6, with no clear D. With 5 bases removed from V and 7 bases from J, the gap between germline ends came to 6 bases. The CDR3 is made up of 12 amino acids. The V gene's germline CDR1 is MNHEY and CDR2 SVGAGI. The CDR3 DNA follows: TGTGCCAGCAGTATCCCCAATTCACCCCTCCACTTT. This translates into CASSIPNSPLHF.

This clone was detected once. The rearrangement links TRBV2 to TRBJ2-5; 8 bases agree with TRBD2. V trimming: 5 bases; J trimming: 3 bases; junction bases outside the gene matches: 11. The CDR3 runs to 16 residues. Per germline, CDR1 SNHLY and CDR2 FYNNEI. The CDR3 DNA is TGTGCCAGCAGTATAAGGACGGGGGGGACCAAAGAGACCCAGTACTTC. Translating gives CASSIRTGGTKETQYF.

This chain joins TRBV11-2 and TRBJ1-1; D not certain. The V end was cut by 4 bases, the J end by 4 bases, with 16 bases between. There are 15 residues in the CDR3. The germline V gene has CDR1 SGHAT and CDR2 FQNNGV. The CDR3 protein is CASSSHGPPGTEAFF. For the CDR3, the DNA is TGTGCCAGCAGCTCGCATGGCCCGCCGGGCACTGAAGCTTTCTTT.

The rearrangement uses TRBV19 and TRBJ2-2, with 7 bases fitting TRBD2. CDR1 and CDR2 (germline): LNHDA, SQIVND (reference sequence). V lost 4 bases to trimming and J lost 7 bases; unmatched junction nucleotides: 3. The CDR3 spans 13 residues. The chain's CDR3 is CASSTPGGGELFF. CDR3 in DNA: TGTGCCAGTAGTACCCCGGGAGGCGGGGAGCTGTTTTTT.

The chain combines TRBV11-2 with TRBJ2-7, with D possibly being TRBD1 or TRBD2 (5 bases each). This CDR3 is built from 16 residues. The germline gives CDR1 SGHAT, CDR2 FQNNGV. V lost 3 bases, J lost 7 bases, and 22 bases lay in between. CDR3 amino acids: CASSLVAGPGTGEQYF. CDR3 sequence (DNA): TGTGCCAGCAGCTTGGTGGCTGGCCCCGGGACGGGGGAGCAGTACTTC.

With regard to this clone: Other DNA sequences in this specimen translate into the identical CDR3. The chain has TRBV7-2 and TRBJ1-1, with D unclear. This CDR3 is built from 13 residues. V lost 4 bases, J lost 1 base, and 7 bases lay in between. The germline gives CDR1 SGHTA, CDR2 FQGNSA. The CDR3 spells CASSSQRNTEAFF. CDR3 DNA sequence: TGTGCCAGCAGCTCTCAGCGGAACACTGAAGCTTTCTTT.

J is TRBJ1-3 and V is TRBV19, with D maybe TRBD1 (5 bases). The CDR3 runs 15 residues. The V end was cut by 3 bases, the J end by 0 bases, with 9 bases between. Germline assignment: CDR1 LNHDA and CDR2 SQIVND (reference sequence). CDR3 sequence (DNA): TGTGCCAGTAGTATGCGGGGACTCTCTGGAAACACCATATATTTT. This encodes CASSMRGLSGNTIYF.

This clone occurred a few times. The gene calls are TRBV28 and TRBJ1-1, with D possibly being TRBD1 (5 bases). V lost 8 bases, J lost 1 base, and 8 bases lay in between. The germline V gene encodes CDR1 MDHEN and CDR2 SYDVKM. The CDR3 loop spans 12 amino acids. CDR3 nucleotide sequence: TGTGCCAGCGACGGACAGAACACTGAAGCTTTCTTT. As protein: CASDGQNTEAFF.